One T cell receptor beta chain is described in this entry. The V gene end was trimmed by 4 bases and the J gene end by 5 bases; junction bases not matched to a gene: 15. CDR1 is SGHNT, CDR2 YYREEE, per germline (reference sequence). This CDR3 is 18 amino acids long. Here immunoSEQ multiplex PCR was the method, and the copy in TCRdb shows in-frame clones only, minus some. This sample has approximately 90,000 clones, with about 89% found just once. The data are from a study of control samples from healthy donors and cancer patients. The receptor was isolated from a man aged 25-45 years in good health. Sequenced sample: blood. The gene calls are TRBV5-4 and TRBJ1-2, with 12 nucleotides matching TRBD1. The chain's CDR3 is CASSMGAGQGARGYGYTF. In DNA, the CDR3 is TGTGCCAGCAGCATGGGTGCGGGACAGGGGGCGCGAGGTTATGGCTACACCTTC.